These T cell receptor beta chains were read from a single sample in a study of T cells after yellow fever vaccination. TCRdb passed the 5' RACE reads through MiXCR, listing each CDR3 protein once. This sample carries some 550,000 distinct CDR3 sequences, 15% to 20% of them seen once, and the ten largest clones take roughly 13%. Material: PBMCs, obtained 15 days after the yellow fever booster vaccination. These receptors all come from a young man who received the YFV17D yellow fever vaccine. Both conserved end residues are part of each CDR3. D genes are given only for firm matches. Clone size, where shown, is once, few, many, or a class for clones that have expanded.

TRBD1,.,TRBJ1-1,TRBV12-3/TRBV12-4,12,CASRRDRAEAFF,TGTGCCAGCAGGAGAGACAGGGCTGAAGCTTTCTTT
TRBD2,.,TRBJ2-2,TRBV27,16,CATSAGPDGNTGELFF,TGTGCCACCTCAGCGGGGCCCGACGGCAACACCGGGGAGCTGTTTTTT
.,.,TRBJ2-1,TRBV10-3,10,CAISEGEQFF,TGTGCCATCAGTGAGGGTGAGCAGTTCTTC
.,.,TRBJ2-7,TRBV15,14,CATSRERGVYEQYF,TGTGCCACCAGCAGAGAGCGAGGGGTCTACGAGCAGTACTTC
TRBD2,few,TRBJ2-7,TRBV4-3,16,CASSRGLAGNSYEQYF,TGCGCCAGCAGCCGGGGACTAGCGGGGAACTCCTACGAGCAGTACTTC
TRBD2,.,TRBJ2-3,TRBV7-9,15,CASSLLRLAGDTQYF,TGTGCCAGCAGCCTGCTTCGACTAGCGGGAGATACGCAGTATTTT
.,few,TRBJ2-7,TRBV20-1,14,CSARARDGSYEQYF,TGCAGTGCCCGAGCCCGGGACGGCTCCTACGAGCAGTACTTC
.,few,TRBJ2-7,TRBV7-9,15,CASSLTAANSYEQYF,TGTGCCAGCAGCTTAACGGCGGCGAACTCCTACGAGCAGTACTTC
.,many,TRBJ2-1,TRBV12-3/TRBV12-4,12,CASRPSGTWQFF,TGTGCCAGCAGGCCGTCCGGGACTTGGCAGTTCTTC
TRBD2,few,TRBJ2-5,TRBV20-1,13,CSASPTSRETQYF,TGCAGTGCCTCACCGACTAGCCGGGAGACCCAGTACTTC
.,.,TRBJ2-2,TRBV5-6,18,CASSSTRWGRKNTGELFF,TGTGCCAGCAGCTCCACGCGTTGGGGACGCAAGAACACCGGGGAGCTGTTTTTT
.,few,TRBJ1-3,TRBV7-2,15,CASSLGAQGRDTIYF,TGTGCCAGCAGCTTAGGGGCGCAGGGTAGAGACACCATATATTTT
.,.,TRBJ1-6,TRBV2,11,CASEQNSPLHF,TGTGCCAGCGAGCAGAATTCACCCCTCCACTTT
.,.,TRBJ1-1,TRBV7-2,14,CASSLRGGESEAFF,TGTGCCAGCAGCTTACGGGGGGGGGAAAGTGAAGCTTTCTTT
TRBD1,.,TRBJ2-1,TRBV24-1,14,CATSDWETGVAQFF,TGTGCCACCAGTGATTGGGAGACAGGGGTAGCGCAGTTCTTC
TRBD1,.,TRBJ2-7,TRBV19,17,CASSQTPTGASSYEQYF,TGTGCCAGTAGCCAAACCCCGACAGGGGCTAGCTCCTACGAGCAGTACTTC
.,few,TRBJ2-5,TRBV18,13,CASSPYRDETQYF,TGTGCCAGCTCACCATACAGGGACGAGACCCAGTACTTC
TRBD2,.,TRBJ2-3,TRBV29-1,18,CSLVWASGRVGSTDTQYF,TGCAGCCTGGTTTGGGCTAGCGGGAGGGTTGGAAGCACAGATACGCAGTATTTT
.,.,TRBJ2-2,TRBV7-8,15,CASSPLTGSPGELFF,TGTGCCAGCAGCCCCCTAACAGGGTCCCCCGGGGAGCTGTTTTTT
.,.,TRBJ1-4,TRBV18,12,CASSPIGEKLFF,TGTGCCAGCTCACCGATCGGTGAAAAACTGTTTTTT
TRBD2,few,TRBJ2-3,TRBV2,16,CASSEGLAGARDTQYF,TGTGCCAGCAGTGAGGGGCTAGCGGGAGCCCGCGATACGCAGTATTTT
TRBD1,few,TRBJ2-1,TRBV9,14,CASSPRDRDNEQFF,TGTGCCAGCAGCCCAAGGGACAGGGACAATGAGCAGTTCTTC
TRBD1,.,TRBJ2-7,TRBV20-1,14,CSASAGTASYEQYF,TGCAGTGCTAGTGCCGGGACAGCCTCCTACGAGCAGTACTTC
.,.,TRBJ2-3,TRBV7-8,14,CASSSQGRTDTQYF,TGTGCCAGCAGCTCCCAGGGGAGGACAGATACGCAGTATTTT
TRBD2,few,TRBJ2-3,TRBV18,16,CASSPPPSGNTDTQYF,TGTGCCAGCTCACCACCGCCGAGCGGGAACACAGATACGCAGTATTTT
TRBD1,few,TRBJ2-7,TRBV15,15,CATSRGTQGAYEQYF,TGTGCCACCAGCAGAGGAACGCAGGGGGCATACGAGCAGTACTTC
.,few,TRBJ2-7,TRBV23-1,16,CASSQFKRDRSYEQYF,TGCGCCAGCAGTCAATTCAAACGGGATCGTTCCTACGAGCAGTACTTC